These 16 T cell receptor beta chains originate from one sample sequenced in a study of regulatory T cells in long-lasting Graves disease. Noted time point: newly diagnosed GD, antithyroid drugs for less than 3 months. TCR sequences were obtained from RNA taken from PBMCs. For TCR beta, libraries came from iRepertoire HTBI primers and Arm-PCR of CDR3 regions. From the multiplex PCR reads, TCRdb called clonotypes with MiXCR, one entry per CDR3 protein. This sample has around 450,000 distinct CDR3 sequences, with 15% found just once. These data also formed part of another study, on T cells in Graves' hyperthyroidism and ophthalmopathy.

The starting material was peripheral blood mononuclear cells (PBMCs), obtained at new diagnosis, from a patient treated with antithyroid drugs. The receptors come from a woman between 35 and 50 years old with Graves disease.

The chain employs TRBV7-2 and TRBJ2-3; 10 bases align to TRBD1. The CDR3 runs 18 residues. V gave up 2 bases and J gave up 3 bases; unmatched junction bases: 11. Germline CDR1 is SGHTA and CDR2 is FQGNSA. The chain's CDR3 is CASSLTLRQGAGTDTQYF. The CDR3 DNA reads as TGTGCCAGCAGCTTAACCCTACGACAGGGGGCTGGGACAGATACGCAGTATTTT.

This clonotype was observed a handful of times. The chain employs TRBV29-1 and TRBJ1-1; weak D call: TRBD1 (5 bases). The germline gives CDR1 SQVTM, CDR2 ANQGSEA. This CDR3 comprises 13 residues. The V end was cut by 0 bases, the J end by 4 bases, with 9 bases between. CDR3 sequence reads: CSVEEGLSTEAFF. The CDR3 DNA is TGCAGCGTTGAAGAGGGACTTAGCACTGAAGCTTTCTTT. Using reference TRBV29-1 and TRBJ1-1 for the parts outside the CDR3, the full variable domain is SAVISQKPSRDICQRGTSLTIQCQVDSQVTMMFWYRQQPGQSLTLIATANQGSEATYESGFVIDKFPISRPNLTFSTLTVSNMSPEDSSIYLCSVEEGLSTEAFFGQGTRLTVV.

CDR3: CASRTQNTDTQYF. DNA of the CDR3: TGTGCCAGCAGGACTCAAAACACAGATACGCAGTATTTT. The chain is built from TRBV12-3 or TRBV12-4 and TRBJ2-3; D is ambiguous. The length of the CDR3 is 13 residues. Deletions cut 6 bases from V and 2 bases from J, with 9 bases between.

This clonotype came up many times. The V and J genes are TRBV2 and TRBJ2-2; a weak D match, TRBD2 (5 bases). The CDR3 sequence is 14 residues long. The ends were cut back, 3 bases at V and 1 base at J, with 6 bases in the middle. Germline CDR1 reads SNHLY; CDR2 reads FYNNEI. The CDR3 DNA sequence: TGTGCCAGCAGTGAGGGGAGGAACACCGGGGAGCTGTTTTTT. Protein: CASSEGRNTGELFF. The full variable domain, its missing parts supplied by reference TRBV2 and TRBJ2-2, is EPEVTQTPSHQVTQMGQEVILRCVPISNHLYFYWYRQILGQKVEFLVSFYNNEISEKSEIFDDQFSVERPDGSNFTLKIRSTKLEDSAMYFCASSEGRNTGELFFGEGSRLTVL.

The sample holds many counts of this clonotype. J is TRBJ2-5 and V is TRBV3-1; the D gene is possibly TRBD1 (6 bases). This CDR3 spans 14 amino acids. V dropped 0 bases and J dropped 3 bases, with 8 bases sitting between them. Germline lookup yields CDR1 LGHDT and CDR2 YNNKEL (reference sequence). The CDR3 sequence is CASSQDPGEETQYF. CDR3 nucleotide sequence: TGTGCCAGCAGCCAAGATCCAGGGGAAGAGACCCAGTACTTC.

Worth noting for this clonotype: This may arise from a read error, as a much more abundant clone is one base away. This chain connects TRBV6-1 to TRBJ2-5; a weak D match, TRBD2 (6 bases). The CDR3 runs 14 residues. The germline V gene has CDR1 MNHNS and CDR2 SASEGT. The CDR3 is CASSKTSFQKTQYF. The CDR3, as DNA: TGTGCCAGCAGCAAGACTAGTTTCCAAAAGACCCAGTACTTC.

This clonotype was picked up many times. The chain combines TRBV12-3 or TRBV12-4 with TRBJ2-1; the match to TRBD2 covers 9 bases. J was trimmed by 3 bases and V by 7 bases; bases with no gene match: 4. This CDR3 has 14 residues. CDR3 nucleotide sequence: TGTGCCAGCACTCGGACTAGCGTCTACAATGAGCAGTTCTTC. Translation gives CASTRTSVYNEQFF.

As concerns this clonotype: A much larger clone differs from this one at a single base, so this may be a read error. This chain connects TRBV5-6 to TRBJ2-3, with D possibly called TRBD1 or TRBD2 (5 bases each). V dropped 4 bases and J dropped 2 bases, with 11 bases sitting between them. Germline V gene sequence: CDR1 SGHDT, CDR2 YYEEEE. The length of the CDR3 is 14 residues. The CDR3 region has the DNA TGTGCCAGCAGCCCGGGACCCTTCACAGATACGCAGTATTTT. Encoded protein: CASSPGPFTDTQYF.

This clonotype appeared many times. The genes are TRBV28 and TRBJ2-1, with 9 bases matching TRBD2. This CDR3 is built from 14 residues. J lost 5 bases, V lost 5 bases, and 4 bases had no gene match. Germline V gene data show CDR1 as MDHEN and CDR2 as SYDVKM. The CDR3 DNA reads TGTGCCAGCAGTCCCAGACTAGCGGACAATGAGCAGTTCTTC. As protein: CASSPRLADNEQFF.

With regard to this clonotype: This may stem from a read error, because a much larger clone lies one nucleotide away. The genes are TRBV28 and TRBJ2-1; D is perhaps TRBD1 (5 bases). Looked up from germline, CDR1 is MDHEN and CDR2 is SYDVKM. V was pared by 7 bases and J by 6 bases, with 13 bases between. The CDR3 consists of 13 residues. CDR3 protein: CASIGENSNEQFF. CDR3 sequence (DNA): TGTGCCAGCATAGGGGAAAATAGCAATGAGCAGTTCTTC.

The sample holds many counts of this clonotype. The chain joins TRBV2 to TRBJ2-3; no clear D. CDR3 length: 13 amino acids. Deletions cut 4 bases from V and 2 bases from J, with 7 bases between. Germline assignment: CDR1 SNHLY and CDR2 FYNNEI. Here the CDR3 reads CASSGGLTDTQYF. The CDR3 coding sequence is TGTGCCAGCAGTGGGGGTCTCACAGATACGCAGTATTTT.

V and J are TRBV2 and TRBJ2-1; TRBD2 might be the D (6 bases). Germline lookup yields CDR1 SNHLY and CDR2 FYNNEI. V lost 6 bases and J 9 bases, leaving 21 bases between the germline ends. The CDR3 is made up of 15 amino acids. For the CDR3, the DNA is TGTGCCAGCAGCTTGGCCCCGGGAGAGGTTGGTGAGCAGTTCTTC. This sequence encodes CASSLAPGEVGEQFF. The variable domain in full, with the rest retrieved from reference TRBV2 and TRBJ2-1, is EPEVTQTPSHQVTQMGQEVILRCVPISNHLYFYWYRQILGQKVEFLVSFYNNEISEKSEIFDDQFSVERPDGSNFTLKIRSTKLEDSAMYFCASSLAPGEVGEQFFGPGTRLTVL.

The V and J genes are TRBV4-2 and TRBJ2-1; TRBD2 agrees at 12 bases. The CDR3 consists of 16 residues. Germline lookup yields CDR1 LGHNA and CDR2 YNFKEQ. J lost 2 bases, V lost 4 bases, and 3 bases had no gene match. The CDR3 bases are TGTGCCAGCAGCCCCTGGACTAGCGGGACCTACAATGAGCAGTTCTTC. It is translated as CASSPWTSGTYNEQFF.

The chain carries TRBV5-6 and TRBJ2-2; the D gene is possibly TRBD1 (6 bases). The CDR3 runs 15 residues. V dropped 2 bases and J dropped 3 bases, with 11 bases sitting between them. Germline loops: CDR1 SGHDT, CDR2 YYEEEE. Written as DNA, the CDR3 is TGTGCCAGCAGCTTCATCGGACAGTACACCGGGGAGCTGTTTTTT. Its translation: CASSFIGQYTGELFF.

This clonotype showed up many times. The chain uses TRBV11-2 and TRBJ1-1; 8 nucleotides agree with TRBD1. Germline values: CDR1 SGHAT, CDR2 FQNNGV. Trimming took 8 bases from V and 1 from J; bases not matched to a gene: 6. This CDR3 has 14 residues. The CDR3 DNA sequence: TGTGCCAGCCGGTTGGGACAGGAGAACACTGAAGCTTTCTTT. Translated: CASRLGQENTEAFF.

This clonotype was detected ten times or more. The chain carries TRBV12-3 or TRBV12-4 and TRBJ1-1, with TRBD1 as a possible D gene (6 bases). The CDR3 extends over 13 amino acids. With 7 bases removed from V and 11 bases from J, the gap between germline ends came to 20 bases. The CDR3 nucleotides read TGTGCCAGCACCCAAGGGGGTACAGGGAGTGCTTTCTTT. Its translation is CASTQGGTGSAFF.